The rows below give T cell receptor beta chains drawn from one sample of a study of T cells after yellow fever vaccination. From the 5' RACE reads, TCRdb called clonotypes with MiXCR, one entry per CDR3 protein. This table has 250,000 to 350,000 distinct CDR3 sequences, 7.5% to 9% appearing once. Sample: CD4+ T cells sorted from PBMCs, taken 5 days after the yellow fever booster vaccination. All receptors derive from a man aged 18 to 29 who received the YFV17D yellow fever vaccine. The CDR3 runs from the conserved cysteine through the conserved F or W. Each record gives: clone size, D gene, J gene, V gene, CDR3 DNA, CDR3 protein. A D gene is named only where the DNA matches it firmly. Part of the rows lack a size; the others show once, few, many or a class for expanded clones.

clone_size: few
d_call: -
j_call: TRBJ1-2
v_call: TRBV20-1
cdr3_nt: TGCAGTGCTACCCAAGGGGTTTCGAGCTATGGCTACACCTTC
cdr3_aa: CSATQGVSSYGYTF

clone_size: -
d_call: -
j_call: TRBJ1-2
v_call: TRBV7-9
cdr3_nt: TGTGCCAGCAGCCTCGGCGGGGGGGGGCATGGCTACACCTTC
cdr3_aa: CASSLGGGGHGYTF

clone_size: once
d_call: -
j_call: TRBJ2-5
v_call: TRBV5-1
cdr3_nt: TGCGCCAGCAGCTTGGGTCCCCCCGGGGAGACCCAGTACTTC
cdr3_aa: CASSLGPPGETQYF

clone_size: -
d_call: -
j_call: TRBJ2-2
v_call: TRBV7-2
cdr3_nt: TGTGCCAGCAGCTTAGCGCAGGGACCTTGGGAGCTGTTTTTT
cdr3_aa: CASSLAQGPWELFF

clone_size: few
d_call: -
j_call: TRBJ2-2
v_call: TRBV5-6
cdr3_nt: TGTGCCAGCAGCCGTCTCAGGGGGGGCCACACCGGGGAGCTGTTTTTT
cdr3_aa: CASSRLRGGHTGELFF

clone_size: few
d_call: TRBD1
j_call: TRBJ2-2
v_call: TRBV19
cdr3_nt: TGTGCCAGTGAGACAGGGGGGGACACCGGGGAGCTGTTTTTT
cdr3_aa: CASETGGDTGELFF

clone_size: many
d_call: TRBD1
j_call: TRBJ2-3
v_call: TRBV29-1
cdr3_nt: TGCAGCGTAGCACGGGGACAGGGAAACGCAGATACGCAGTATTTT
cdr3_aa: CSVARGQGNADTQYF

clone_size: -
d_call: -
j_call: TRBJ2-1
v_call: TRBV5-1
cdr3_nt: TGCGCCAGCAGCTCCCCCCCCCGCAATGAGCAGTTCTTC
cdr3_aa: CASSSPPRNEQFF

clone_size: few
d_call: -
j_call: TRBJ2-2
v_call: TRBV10-3
cdr3_nt: TGTGCCACCCTTGACAGGAAGCCGAACACCGGGGAGCTGTTTTTT
cdr3_aa: CATLDRKPNTGELFF

clone_size: -
d_call: -
j_call: TRBJ2-5
v_call: TRBV5-4
cdr3_nt: TGTGCCAGCTCCCCAAAGGGCCAGTACTTC
cdr3_aa: CASSPKGQYF

clone_size: many
d_call: -
j_call: TRBJ1-1
v_call: TRBV29-1
cdr3_nt: TGCAGCGTTGTCAAGAACACTGAAGCTTTCTTT
cdr3_aa: CSVVKNTEAFF

clone_size: many
d_call: -
j_call: TRBJ1-5
v_call: TRBV12-3/TRBV12-4
cdr3_nt: TGTGCCAGCAGTTTAGGTCAGCCCCAGCATTTT
cdr3_aa: CASSLGQPQHF

clone_size: -
d_call: -
j_call: TRBJ2-3
v_call: TRBV10-3
cdr3_nt: TGTGCCATCAGCGTGTCCAGGCAAGATACGCAGTATTTT
cdr3_aa: CAISVSRQDTQYF

clone_size: many
d_call: TRBD2
j_call: TRBJ2-3
v_call: TRBV12-3/TRBV12-4
cdr3_nt: TGTGCCAGCAGTGCACCTTGGGCTAGCGGGGCTAGGGGGGATACGCAGTATTTT
cdr3_aa: CASSAPWASGARGDTQYF